The T cell receptor beta chain described here comes from a study of T cell repertoires in cytomegalovirus infection. V was shortened by 6 bases and J by 2 bases, with 8 bases between the two germline ends. CDR1 and CDR2 (germline): SNHLY, FYNNEI. The CDR3 totals 13 residues. Whole-study results and caveats: Summed public TCR beta family frequency identified CMV carriers bearing the relevant HLA.

TCRdb fed the reads into MiXCR, producing one record per CDR3 protein. The table records 200,000 or so distinct CDR3 sequences, approximately 28% of them present only once. This clonotype was seen only a few times. Its target is not known. The chain uses TRBV2 and TRBJ1-5; D is uncertain. Material for sequencing was PBMCs. This clonotype originated in a human donor in good health (CMV status not recorded). Some clones in this sample may be carry-over from other donors' samples. The CDR3 sequence: CASRAEGNQPQHF. CDR3 in DNA: TGTGCCAGCAGGGCGGAGGGCAATCAGCCCCAGCATTTT.